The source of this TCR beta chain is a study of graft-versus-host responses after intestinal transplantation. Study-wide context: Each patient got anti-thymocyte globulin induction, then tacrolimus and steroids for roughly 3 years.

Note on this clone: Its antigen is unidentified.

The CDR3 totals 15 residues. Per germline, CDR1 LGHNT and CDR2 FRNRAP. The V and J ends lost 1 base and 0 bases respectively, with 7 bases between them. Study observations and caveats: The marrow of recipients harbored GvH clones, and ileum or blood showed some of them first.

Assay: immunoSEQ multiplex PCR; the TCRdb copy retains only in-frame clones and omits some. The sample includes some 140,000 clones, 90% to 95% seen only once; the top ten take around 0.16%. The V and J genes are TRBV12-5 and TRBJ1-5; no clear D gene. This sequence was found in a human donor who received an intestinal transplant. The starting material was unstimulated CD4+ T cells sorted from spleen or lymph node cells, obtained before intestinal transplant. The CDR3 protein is CASGLGGHSNQPQHF. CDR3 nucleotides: TGTGCTAGTGGTTTGGGAGGTCATAGCAATCAGCCCCAGCATTTT.